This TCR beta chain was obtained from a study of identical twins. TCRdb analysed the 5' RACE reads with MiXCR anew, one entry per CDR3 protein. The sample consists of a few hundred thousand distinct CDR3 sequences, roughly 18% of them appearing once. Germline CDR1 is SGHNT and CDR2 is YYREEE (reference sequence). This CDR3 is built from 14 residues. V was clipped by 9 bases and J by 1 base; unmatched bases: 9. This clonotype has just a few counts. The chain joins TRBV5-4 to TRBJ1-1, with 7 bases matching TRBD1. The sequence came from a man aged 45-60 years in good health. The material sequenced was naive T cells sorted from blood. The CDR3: CATYTGTENTEAFF. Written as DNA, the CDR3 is TGTGCCACGTACACCGGGACAGAGAACACTGAAGCTTTCTTT.